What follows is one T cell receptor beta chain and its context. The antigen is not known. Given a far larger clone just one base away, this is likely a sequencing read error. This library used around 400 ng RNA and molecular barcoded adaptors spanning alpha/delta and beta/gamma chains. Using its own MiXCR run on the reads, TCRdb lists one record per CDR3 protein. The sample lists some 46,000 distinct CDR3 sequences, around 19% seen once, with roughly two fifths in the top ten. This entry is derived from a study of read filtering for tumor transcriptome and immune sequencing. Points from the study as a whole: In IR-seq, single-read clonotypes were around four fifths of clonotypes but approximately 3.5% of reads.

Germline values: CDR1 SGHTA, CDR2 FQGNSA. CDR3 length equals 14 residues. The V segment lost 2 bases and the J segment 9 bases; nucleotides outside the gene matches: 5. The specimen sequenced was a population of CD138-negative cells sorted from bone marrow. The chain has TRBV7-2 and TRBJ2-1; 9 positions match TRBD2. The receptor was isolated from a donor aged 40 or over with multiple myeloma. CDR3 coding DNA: TGTGCCAGCAGCTTAACCGGGACTAGCACTGAGCAGTTCTTC. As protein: CASSLTGTSTEQFF. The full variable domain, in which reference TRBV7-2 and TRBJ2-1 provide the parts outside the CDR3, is GAGVSQSPSNKVTEKGKDVELRCDPISGHTALYWYRQSLGQGLEFLIYFQGNSAPDKSGLPSDRFSAERTGGSVSTLTIQRTQQEDSAVYLCASSLTGTSTEQFFGPGTRLTVL.